This TCR beta chain was retrieved from a study of radiotherapy plus CTLA-4 blockade in lung cancer. Assay: immunoSEQ multiplex PCR; the TCRdb copy retains only in-frame clones and omits some. This sample has roughly 98,000 clones, with around four fifths found just once. V lost 5 bases, J lost 3 bases, and 17 bases lay in between. The CDR3 extends over 15 amino acids. Germline-derived CDR1 and CDR2 are MNHEY and SMNVEV (reference sequence). The sequencing here drew on peripheral blood, taken from a patient treated with radiotherapy plus ipilimumab. The chain links TRBV27 to TRBJ2-7, with D perhaps TRBD1 (6 bases). The TCR comes from a human donor with non-small cell lung cancer who had a partial response to radiotherapy plus ipilimumab. DNA of the CDR3: TGTGCCAGCAGTCTGGGGGCGGGCAGATACTACGAGCAGTACTTC. Translation gives CASSLGAGRYYEQYF.